A single sample gave rise to the 29 T cell receptor beta chains below, sequenced in a study of sequential checkpoint blockade in melanoma. Treatment meaning: randomized to nivolumab then ipilimumab (arm A) or the reverse (arm B). The repertoire was sequenced with immunoSEQ multiplex PCR; TCRdb's copy has only in-frame clones and lacks some. The table includes 3,000 to 4,000 clones, over 20% detected once. The material was tumor tissue (inferred from file names), obtained from a patient given nivolumab and ipilimumab in sequence. Receptor source: a human donor with melanoma.

This clone is medium-sized (0.01 to 0.1%) within its sample. The chain uses TRBV11-3 and TRBJ2-2; 8 nucleotides match TRBD1. Per germline, CDR1 SGHNT and CDR2 YENEEA. Trimming took 5 bases from V and 5 from J; bases not matched to a gene: 4. The CDR3 loop spans 14 amino acids. As DNA, the CDR3 is TGTGCCAGCAGCACCGGGACAGGAACCGGGGAGCTGTTTTTT. The encoded protein is CASSTGTGTGELFF.

In its sample, this clone is medium-sized (0.01 to 0.1%). DNA for the CDR3: TGTGCCAGCAGCTCTCGGGACAGCGGCTCCTACAATGAGCAGTTCTTC. This sequence encodes CASSSRDSGSYNEQFF. J is TRBJ2-1 and V is TRBV11-3; 7 nucleotides match TRBD1. Trimming removed 4 bases from V and 0 bases from J; junction bases left unmatched: 6. The CDR3 is 16 amino acids. Germline CDR1 and CDR2: SGHNT and YENEEA.

This clone was seen more than once but under ten times. The chain joins TRBV6-8 to TRBJ1-1; no clear D. V was trimmed by 9 bases and J by 0 bases, leaving 11 bases between them. Germline CDR1 is MNHGY and CDR2 is SAAAGT. The CDR3 is 13 residues long. The CDR3: CASWQLMNTEAFF. The CDR3 DNA sequence: TGTGCCAGTTGGCAGCTCATGAACACTGAAGCTTTCTTT.

This clone was counted once. The chain links TRBV18 to TRBJ1-5; TRBD1 agrees at 8 bases. In germline, CDR1 is KGHSH, CDR2 LQKENI. V was pared by 2 bases and J by 7 bases, with 4 bases of the junction left unmatched. CDR3 length: 14 amino acids. The CDR3 spells CASSPGDRGQPQHF. CDR3 nucleotide sequence: TGTGCCAGCTCACCAGGCGACAGGGGACAGCCCCAGCATTTT.

The chain links TRBV12-2 to TRBJ1-1; the listed D gene, TRBD1, was not tested against the DNA. TRBV12-2 constitutes a pseudogene. This CDR3 comprises 15 residues. CDR3 region: CASDPADRASTEAFF. The CDR3 DNA sequence: TGTGCCAGTGATCCCGCGGACAGGGCTTCCACTGAAGCTTTCTTT.

This clone was picked up many times. The J gene is TRBJ1-2, the V gene TRBV11-3; D is unclear. V was cut by 0 bases and J by 0 bases, with 11 bases left in between. Germline CDR1 SGHNT, CDR2 YENEEA. The CDR3 totals 16 residues. In DNA form, the CDR3 reads TGTGCCAGCAGCTTAGAATGGTCAGCTTCTAACTATGGCTACACCTTC. It is translated as CASSLEWSASNYGYTF.

Only a few counts were recorded for this clone. J is TRBJ1-1 and V is TRBV6-8; 9 bases align to TRBD1. Looked up from germline, CDR1 is MNHGY and CDR2 is SAAAGT. The length of the CDR3 is 15 residues. Trimming cost V 4 bases and J 4 bases; bases outside gene matches: 7. The CDR3 DNA reads as TGTGCCAGCAGTTCAAGGACAGGGGAAGGCACTGAAGCTTTCTTT. Translation gives CASSSRTGEGTEAFF.

This sequence joins TRBV19 and TRBJ1-3; D gene unclear. In germline, CDR1 is LNHDA, CDR2 SQIVND (reference sequence). The CDR3 has 11 amino acids. V lost 5 bases and J 9 bases, leaving 8 bases between the germline ends. CDR3 DNA sequence: TGTGCCAGTAGTCAGATGTCCACCATATATTTT. Its translation: CASSQMSTIYF.

The count of this clone is one. The chain combines TRBV19 with TRBJ2-1; the match to TRBD2 covers 10 bases. V shed 4 bases, J shed 5 bases, and the junction held 2 bases outside the gene matches. CDR3 length: 14 residues. Germline lookup yields CDR1 LNHDA and CDR2 SQIVND (reference sequence). Here the CDR3 reads CASSRTSGNNEQFF. The CDR3 DNA reads as TGTGCCAGTAGTAGGACTAGCGGAAACAATGAGCAGTTCTTC.

V gene TRBV4-1 combines with J gene TRBJ2-3; 10 bases are shared with TRBD2. Trimming took 0 bases from V and 3 from J; bases not matched to a gene: 9. Germline V gene lookup returns CDR1 MGHRA and CDR2 YSYEKL. The CDR3 extends over 18 amino acids. CDR3 sequence reads: CASSQDMGSGGLTDTQYF. CDR3 nucleotides: TGCGCCAGCAGCCAAGATATGGGTAGCGGGGGGTTGACAGATACGCAGTATTTT.

Of note for this clone: A junction boundary mismatches the germline segment, possibly from a read error. This rearrangement joins TRBV29-1 to TRBJ2-4; 7 bases are a match to TRBD1. CDR3 length: 13 amino acids. Germline CDR1 is SQVTM and CDR2 is ANQGSEA. CDR3 amino acids: CSVGATGSEWPIF. The DNA for the CDR3 is TGCAGCGTGGGGGCGACAGGGTCGGAATGGCCGATCTTC.

This clone was counted only a few times. The chain has TRBV6-8 and TRBJ2-5; D is ambiguous. The CDR3 loop spans 13 amino acids. V was clipped by 3 bases and J by 7 bases, with 12 bases between them. Germline loops: CDR1 MNHGY, CDR2 SAAAGT. The CDR3 nucleotides read TGTGCCAGCAGTTATTCCAGGCGTTGGACCCAGTACTTC. Protein product: CASSYSRRWTQYF.

The chain carries TRBV18 and TRBJ2-7; 11 nucleotides line up with TRBD1. V shed 2 bases, J shed 6 bases, and the junction held 6 bases outside the gene matches. The CDR3 has 15 residues. CDR1 is KGHSH and CDR2 is LQKENI in the germline V gene. The CDR3 spells CASSPLGTGGREQYF. In DNA form, the CDR3 reads TGTGCCAGCTCACCATTGGGGACAGGGGGACGCGAGCAGTACTTC.

This clone was counted only a few times. The chain links TRBV6-8 to TRBJ1-1, with D unresolved. V gave up 0 bases and J gave up 0 bases, with 8 bases separating them. Germline-derived CDR1 and CDR2 are MNHGY and SAAAGT. The CDR3 sequence is 15 residues long. Here the CDR3 reads CASSYSDPMNTEAFF. The CDR3, as DNA: TGTGCCAGCAGTTACTCGGACCCCATGAACACTGAAGCTTTCTTT.

The chain uses TRBV14 and TRBJ2-3; D call uncertain. The V end lost 2 bases, the J end lost 2 bases, and 11 bases lay between the germline ends. This CDR3 is built from 15 residues. From germline, CDR1 is SGHDN and CDR2 FVKESK. As DNA, the CDR3 is TGTGCCAGCAGCCAACAATGGCCGTTCACAGATACGCAGTATTTT. Its translation: CASSQQWPFTDTQYF.

Sample share makes this clone medium-sized. This chain links TRBV11-3 with TRBJ1-4; D call uncertain. This CDR3 has 14 amino acids. Trimming took off 4 bases at V and 6 bases at J, with 12 bases between the two ends. Per germline, CDR1 SGHNT and CDR2 YENEEA. This chain's CDR3 is CASSSYTSDEKLFF. DNA for the CDR3: TGTGCCAGCAGCTCCTACACATCTGATGAAAAACTGTTTTTT.

The chain links TRBV12-1 to TRBJ2-7; the DNA was not compared with TRBD1, the D call given in the table. TRBV12-1 is recorded as a pseudogene. The CDR3 length is 14 residues. The CDR3 nucleotides are TGTGCCAGCAGCTGCTGGGACAGCCCCTACGAGCAGTACTTC. Protein sequence: CASSCWDSPYEQYF.

This clone ranks as medium-sized (0.01 to 0.1%). CDR3 sequence (DNA): TGTGCCAGCAGCACCGGGACAGAAAATGAAAAACTGTTTTTT. Translated: CASSTGTENEKLFF. The V gene is TRBV11-3, the J gene TRBJ1-4; 7 bases align to TRBD1. The J segment lost 5 bases and the V segment lost 5 bases, leaving 5 bases of the junction unmatched. Germline V CDR1 and CDR2: SGHNT, YENEEA. The CDR3 is 14 residues long.

By share of the sample, this clone is medium-sized. The chain uses TRBV11-3 and TRBJ2-7, with TRBD1 identical over 9 bases. The CDR3 runs to 15 residues. Looked up from germline, CDR1 is SGHNT and CDR2 is YENEEA. Trimming cost V 2 bases and J 2 bases; bases outside gene matches: 4. Here the CDR3 DNA reads TGTGCCAGCAGCTTAAGGACAGGGGCGACCTACGAGCAGTACTTC. Encoded protein: CASSLRTGATYEQYF.

This clone was recorded at least ten times. The J gene is TRBJ1-1, the V gene TRBV11-3; no definite D call. Looked up from germline, CDR1 is SGHNT and CDR2 is YENEEA. V was pared by 6 bases and J by 0 bases, with 11 bases between. CDR3 length: 14 amino acids. As DNA, the CDR3 is TGTGCCAGCAGTTACGGTCTTATGAACACTGAAGCTTTCTTT. Translating it yields CASSYGLMNTEAFF.

This clone was seen a handful of times. The chain couples TRBV6-8 to TRBJ2-1; TRBD2 might be the D (6 bases). Germline CDR1 is MNHGY and CDR2 is SAAAGT. Deletions cut 0 bases from V and 6 bases from J, with 12 bases between. This CDR3 comprises 15 residues. DNA for the CDR3: TGTGCCAGCAGTTACTCGCCAGAGGGAGGCAATGAGCAGTTCTTC. Protein sequence: CASSYSPEGGNEQFF.

The genes are TRBV6-8 and TRBJ2-1, with D possibly TRBD2 on 7 matching bases. CDR1 is MNHGY and CDR2 is SAAAGT in the germline V gene. V lost 10 bases to trimming and J lost 0 bases, with 13 bases between them. The CDR3 consists of 14 residues. The DNA of the CDR3 is TGTGCCATCCGGGGGGCCTACTCCTACAATGAGCAGTTCTTC. Its translation is CAIRGAYSYNEQFF.

The chain is built from TRBV5-1 and TRBJ1-6; D perhaps matches TRBD1 (6 bases). V dropped 0 bases and J dropped 7 bases, with 20 bases sitting between them. CDR1 is SGHRS, CDR2 YFSETQ, per germline. The CDR3 extends over 18 amino acids. CDR3 DNA sequence: TGCGCCAGCAGCTTGGAACCTATTGCACAGGGTTGGAATTCACCCCTCCACTTT. Protein product: CASSLEPIAQGWNSPLHF.

V and J are TRBV19 and TRBJ2-7, with TRBD1 identical over 7 bases. The CDR3 spans 12 residues. The germline V gene has CDR1 LNHDA and CDR2 SQIVND (reference sequence). Trimming at V came to 4 bases and at J to 6 bases, leaving 3 bases not matched to a gene. As DNA, the CDR3 is TGTGCCAGTAGTAGACAGGGTGTCGAGCAGTACTTC. This codes for CASSRQGVEQYF.

The chain links TRBV19 to TRBJ2-5; D might be TRBD2 (6 bases). Germline CDR1 reads LNHDA; CDR2 reads SQIVND (reference sequence). This CDR3 has 14 residues. V shed 6 bases and J shed 4 bases, with 15 bases lying between them. As DNA, the CDR3 is TGTGCCAGTAGGTCTCTGGAGGGTGGAGAGACCCAGTACTTC. This gives the protein CASRSLEGGETQYF.

The rearrangement joins TRBV18 to TRBJ2-1; weak D call: TRBD1 (7 bases). The CDR3 is made up of 13 amino acids. V lost 1 base and J lost 10, with 11 bases in between. Per the germline V gene, CDR1 is KGHSH and CDR2 is LQKENI. The CDR3 region has the DNA TGTGCCAGCTCACCACAGGAGGGACAGGAGCAGTTCTTC. As protein: CASSPQEGQEQFF.

This clone was detected a few times. The chain has TRBV19 and TRBJ1-1; D is unresolved. This CDR3 comprises 13 residues. Germline V gene lookup returns CDR1 LNHDA and CDR2 SQIVND (reference sequence). V was shortened by 3 bases and J by 0 bases, with 5 bases between the two germline ends. CDR3 sequence: CASSMYMNTEAFF. CDR3 bases: TGTGCCAGTAGTATGTACATGAACACTGAAGCTTTCTTT.

The chain carries TRBV6-8 and TRBJ1-6; 7 nucleotides line up with TRBD1. The CDR3 is 15 amino acids. V trimming: 6 bases; J trimming: 8 bases; junction bases outside the gene matches: 10. Germline CDR1 reads MNHGY; CDR2 reads SAAAGT. CDR3 nucleotide sequence: TGTGCCAGCAGGATCCACAGGGGAAGAGATTCACCCCTCCACTTT. It yields the protein CASRIHRGRDSPLHF.

This clone has at least ten counts. The rearrangement joins TRBV11-3 to TRBJ2-2; 11 bases map to TRBD1. The CDR3 length is 15 residues. The V segment lost 5 bases and the J segment 7 bases; nucleotides outside the gene matches: 6. Germline assignment: CDR1 SGHNT and CDR2 YENEEA. CDR3 sequence (DNA): TGTGCCAGCAGCAAAGGACAGGGGGCGAGCGGGGAGCTGTTTTTT. It yields the protein CASSKGQGASGELFF.